The present T cell receptor (beta chain) was sequenced within a study of early T cells in non-severe SARS-CoV-2 infection. Across the whole study: Whole-blood bulk RNA, unsorted, was sequenced, and chains were unpaired.

In this sample, this clonotype turned up many times. CDR1 is SEHNR, CDR2 FQNEAQ, per germline (reference sequence). The length of the CDR3 is 12 residues. Between the trimmed V and J ends, which lost 11 bases and 3 bases, there was a span of 13 bases. Using its own MiXCR run on the 5' RACE reads, TCRdb lists one record per CDR3 protein. This table holds about 30,000 distinct CDR3 sequences, about 3.8% found once. The source material was whole blood. This sequence was found in an adult who was a healthcare worker with PCR-confirmed SARS-CoV-2 infection or an uninfected control (not recorded which). The chain combines TRBV7-9 with TRBJ1-2; tentative D call: TRBD1 (5 bases). The CDR3 DNA reads TGTGCCTCCGCCCAGGGCGACTATGGCTACACCTTC. This codes for CASAQGDYGYTF. Supplemented by reference TRBV7-9 and TRBJ1-2, the full variable domain reads DTGVSQNPRHKITKRGQNVTFRCDPISEHNRLYWYRQTLGQGPEFLTYFQNEAQLEKSRLLSDRFSAERPKGSFSTLEIQRTEQGDSAMYLCASAQGDYGYTFGSGTRLTVV.